The 9 T cell receptor beta chains below were found in one sample sequenced in a study of cytomegalovirus exposure and HLA in healthy donors. PCR involved 60 Vbeta and 13 Jbeta primers. The method was immunoSEQ multiplex PCR; TCRdb's version includes in-frame clones alone and lacks a portion of them. The repertoire holds around 150,000 clones, roughly four fifths seen once, with 7% to 9% in the top ten. The source material was PBMCs. The receptors stem from a male donor in good health and CMV-seropositive.

This clone was recorded a few times. The chain combines TRBV6-4 with TRBJ1-2; 8 bases map to TRBD1. CDR1 is MRHNA and CDR2 is SNTAGT in the germline V gene. V shed 5 bases and J 6 bases; nucleotides not matched to a gene: 5. The CDR3 covers 13 residues. This chain's CDR3 is CASSYLTGDGYTF. CDR3 nucleotides: TGTGCCAGCAGTTACTTGACAGGGGATGGCTACACCTTC.

This rearrangement joins TRBV27 to TRBJ2-1; TRBD1 might be the D (6 bases). Trimming took 5 bases from V and 4 from J, leaving 18 bases between them. Per germline, CDR1 MNHEY and CDR2 SMNVEV (reference sequence). The length of the CDR3 is 16 residues. The CDR3 here is CASSTSGTLVYNEQFF. As DNA, the CDR3 is TGTGCCAGCAGTACTTCCGGGACACTCGTTTACAATGAGCAGTTCTTC.

The chain joins TRBV30 to TRBJ1-4; 7 bases align to TRBD1. CDR3 size: 14 residues. J was trimmed by 6 bases and V by 3 bases; bases with no gene match: 7. Germline CDR1 and CDR2: GTSNPN and SVGIG (reference sequence). CDR3 nucleotide sequence: TGTGCCTGGAGGCAGGCAGGGGGAGATGAAAAACTGTTTTTT. Translated, it gives CAWRQAGGDEKLFF.

DNA for the CDR3: TGTGCCAGTACCCCGAAAGGCCCTAGGGGCTACACCTTC. Translating it yields CASTPKGPRGYTF. The chain is built from TRBV19 and TRBJ1-2; D remains ambiguous. The CDR3 contains 13 residues. Trimming removed 7 bases at V and 8 bases at J, with 17 bases between. CDR1 and CDR2 from the germline V gene are LNHDA and SQIVND (reference sequence).

The chain joins TRBV7-2 to TRBJ2-1; 7 nucleotides agree with TRBD2. V lost 4 bases, J lost 0 bases, and 3 bases stayed unmatched. This CDR3 is built from 15 residues. The germline CDR1 and CDR2 sequences are SGHTA and FQGNSA. CDR3 sequence: CASSSSGNSYNEQFF. In nucleotides, the CDR3 is TGTGCCAGCAGCTCTAGCGGTAACTCCTACAATGAGCAGTTCTTC.

On this clone: The junction departs from germline at one end; a sequencing error may be responsible. This sequence joins TRBV16 and TRBJ1-5; D uncertain. The germline V gene has CDR1 KGHSY and CDR2 FQNENV. The CDR3 covers 13 residues. As DNA, the CDR3 is TGTGCCAGCAGTCAATTCGGGGTTGAGCCCCAGCATTTT. Encoded protein: CASSQFGVEPQHF. Full variable domain (missing parts from reference TRBV16 and TRBJ1-5): GEEVAQTPKHLVRGEGQKAKLYCAPIKGHSYVFWYQQVLKNEFKFLISFQNENVFDETGMPKERFSAKCLPNSPCSLEIQATKLEDSAVYFCASSQFGVEPQHFGDGTRLSIL.

This clone was found a few times. The rearrangement links TRBV5-1 to TRBJ2-3, with 8 bases identical to TRBD2. The V gene end was trimmed by 5 bases and the J gene end by 5 bases; junction bases not matched to a gene: 7. The CDR3 consists of 14 residues. Germline assignment: CDR1 SGHRS and CDR2 YFSETQ. CDR3 sequence reads: CASSSGGGKDTQYF. The CDR3, as DNA: TGCGCCAGCAGTTCCGGGGGGGGGAAAGATACGCAGTATTTT. Supplemented by reference TRBV5-1 and TRBJ2-3, the full variable domain reads KAGVTQTPRYLIKTRGQQVTLSCSPISGHRSVSWYQQTPGQGLQFLFEYFSETQRNKGNFPGRFSGRQFSNSRSEMNVSTLELGDSALYLCASSSGGGKDTQYFGPGTRLTVL.

This clone was observed a single time. The chain joins TRBV7-6 to TRBJ2-7, with 9 bases fitting TRBD1. This CDR3 has 15 residues. Germline loops: CDR1 SGHVS, CDR2 FNYEAQ. V shed 8 bases and J 0 bases; nucleotides not matched to a gene: 8. The CDR3 nucleotides are TGTGCCAGCGCGTCAGGGACAGGGTTCTCCTACGAGCAGTACTTC. Its protein product is CASASGTGFSYEQYF.

The chain has TRBV10-3 and TRBJ2-4; D is ambiguous. Germline loops: CDR1 ENHRY, CDR2 SYGVKD. The ends were cut back, 10 bases at V and 1 base at J, with 23 bases in the middle. The length of the CDR3 is 17 residues. DNA of the CDR3: TGTGCCACCCAGCTCGGCCAAGGAGTTGCTGCCAAAAACATTCAGTACTTC. Encoded protein: CATQLGQGVAAKNIQYF.